This TCR beta chain was obtained from a study of OX40 agonist ivuxolimab in advanced cancers. Using immunoSEQ multiplex PCR, the repertoire was profiled, and TCRdb retains in-frame clones only, with some absent. The data show some 69,000 clones, 90% to 95% seen once. This clone is a singleton in its sample. The origin of this receptor is an adult with an advanced solid tumor such as melanoma, head and neck, liver or kidney cancer. The sequencing here drew on CD4+ or CD8+ T cells sorted from blood, taken in a trial of the OX40 agonist ivuxolimab.

CDR3 sequence (DNA): TGTGCCAGCAGAACCGGGACTCGTACCGGTGATACGCAGTATTTT. Its protein is CASRTGTRTGDTQYF. J is TRBJ2-3 and V is TRBV6-1; the D gene is possibly TRBD2 (6 bases). Deletions cut 6 bases from V and 6 bases from J, with 19 bases between. The CDR3 covers 15 residues. Germline V CDR1 and CDR2: MNHNS, SASEGT.